One and the same sample provided the 5 T cell receptor beta chains below, sequenced in a study of CD8+CD57+ T cells in acquired aplastic anemia. TCR beta VDJ and CDR3 were profiled, and genomic DNA was the template. TCRdb re-called the reads through MiXCR, storing one row per CDR3 protein. The table records approximately 150,000 distinct CDR3 sequences, about half of them present only once. The authors sequenced patients whose flow cytometry had shown CD8+CD57+ cell expansion. The sample comprised sorted CD4+, CD8+, or CD8+CD57+ T cells (not recorded which) from PBMCs. These receptors were taken from a human donor with aplastic anemia.

This clonotype was observed many times. This chain connects TRBV2 to TRBJ1-1; 7 positions agree with TRBD1. Trimming removed 7 bases from V and 6 bases from J; junction bases left unmatched: 14. Germline assignment: CDR1 SNHLY and CDR2 FYNNEI. The length of the CDR3 is 15 residues. The CDR3 sequence: CASIGRQGVYSEAFF. As DNA, the CDR3 is TGTGCCAGCATTGGACGACAGGGAGTATACTCTGAAGCTTTCTTT.

In the case of this clonotype: It may be a read error: a sequence one base away is much more abundant. The chain has TRBV4-2 and TRBJ2-5; D is ambiguous. This CDR3 comprises 14 residues. Between the trimmed V and J ends, which lost 2 bases and 5 bases, there was a span of 12 bases. Germline-derived CDR1 and CDR2 are LGHNA and YNFKEQ. CDR3 region: CASSQTVLRETQYF. DNA of the CDR3: TGTGCCAGCAGCCAAACAGTCCTCCGGGAGACCCAGTACTTC.

Comments on this clonotype: A much larger clone differs by one base, so this may be a read error. The V call is TRBV6-2 or TRBV6-3, the J call TRBJ1-2, with TRBD1 as a possible D gene (5 bases). The CDR3 runs to 15 residues. V lost 4 bases to trimming and J lost 4 bases, with 16 bases between them. Germline assignment: CDR1 MNHEY and CDR2 SVGEGT. CDR3 sequence: CASSFPGRAVYGYTF. The CDR3 coding sequence is TGTGCCAGCAGTTTCCCTGGCAGGGCCGTCTATGGCTACACCTTC.

This clonotype appeared many times. V gene TRBV19 combines with J gene TRBJ2-7; TRBD1 agrees at 8 bases. This CDR3 has 13 residues. The J segment lost 2 bases and the V segment lost 5 bases, leaving 2 bases of the junction unmatched. CDR1 and CDR2 (germline): LNHDA, SQIVND (reference sequence). The CDR3 DNA reads TGTGCCAGTAGTTCGGACAGGGCCTACGAGCAGTACTTC. This sequence encodes CASSSDRAYEQYF.

This clonotype was picked up many times. The V gene is TRBV2, the J gene TRBJ1-2; 8 bases line up with TRBD1. V shed 6 bases, J shed 7 bases, and the junction held 10 bases outside the gene matches. CDR3 size: 14 residues. Germline values: CDR1 SNHLY, CDR2 FYNNEI. The CDR3, as DNA: TGTGCCAGCAGCCTGCGGACAGGGCGGGGTGGCTACACCTTC. Amino acid sequence: CASSLRTGRGGYTF.